These 8 T cell receptor beta chains came from one sample sequenced in a study of blood T cell repertoires in COVID-19 (TCRdb year 2020). Library preparation employed the immunoSEQ multiplex PCR assay. In its TCRdb copy, this immuneACCESS table keeps in-frame sequences only and misses some clones. Where compared with another copy, unresolved V genes explain less than half of these, and the others have no known cause. For this sample the table gives about 220,000 clones, of which roughly 82% were detected only once. About 9% of the sample is held by the ten biggest clonotypes. Sequencing was performed on peripheral blood. Receptors were obtained from a man aged 50-59 years with active or convalescent COVID-19.

Here the CDR3 DNA reads TGTGCCGGCCAGGGGGCAGGGACGGGACTGGGCTATGGCTACACCTTC. Translated: CAGQGAGTGLGYGYTF. This rearrangement joins TRBV19 to TRBJ1-2; TRBD1 matches at 8 bases. Germline CDR1 reads LNHDA; CDR2 reads SQIVND (reference sequence). CDR3 length: 16 amino acids. With 11 bases clipped from V and 4 bases from J, the junction kept 18 bases outside the gene matches. Supplemented by reference TRBV19 and TRBJ1-2, the full variable domain reads DGGITQSPKYLFRKEGQNVTLSCEQNLNHDAMYWYRQDPGQGLRLIYYSQIVNDFQKGDIAEGYSVSREKKESFPLTVTSAQKNPTAFYLCAGQGAGTGLGYGYTFGSGTRLTVV.

The gene calls are TRBV18 and TRBJ2-3, with D maybe TRBD1 (5 bases). The V end lost 0 bases, the J end lost 2 bases, and 15 bases lay between the germline ends. Germline lookup yields CDR1 KGHSH and CDR2 LQKENI. The CDR3 runs to 17 residues. The CDR3 sequence: CASSPPLPTEYTDTQYF. CDR3 nucleotides: TGTGCCAGCTCACCACCTCTCCCGACAGAGTACACAGATACGCAGTATTTT.

The chain employs TRBV29-1 and TRBJ2-1; 9 nucleotides match TRBD2. Germline V gene data show CDR1 as SQVTM and CDR2 as ANQGSEA. J lost 6 bases, V lost 2 bases, and 5 bases had no gene match. The CDR3 runs to 14 residues. The CDR3 reads CSVEKAGGRNEQFF. CDR3 coding DNA: TGCAGCGTTGAAAAAGCGGGAGGACGCAATGAGCAGTTCTTC.

This clone has just a few counts. The chain has TRBV28 and TRBJ1-5; 12 bases agree with TRBD1. This CDR3 spans 15 amino acids. V shed 6 bases and J 6 bases; nucleotides not matched to a gene: 6. The V gene's germline CDR1 is MDHEN and CDR2 SYDVKM. CDR3 DNA: TGTGCCAGCAGCCAGGGGACAGGGGGCGGTCAGCCCCAGCATTTT. It translates to CASSQGTGGGQPQHF.

This clone was observed a handful of times. The rearrangement joins TRBV15 to TRBJ2-5; 12 positions match TRBD1. From germline, CDR1 is LNHNV and CDR2 YYDKDF (reference sequence). The length of the CDR3 is 16 residues. Germline trimming cut 3 bases from V and 4 bases from J; bases unmatched to any gene: 6. CDR3: CATSSGEGQGAETQYF. The CDR3, as DNA: TGTGCCACCAGCAGCGGAGAGGGACAGGGGGCAGAGACCCAGTACTTC.

For the CDR3, the DNA is TGCGCCAGCAGCCAAGAAGCAGGGCGGATCTGGGCCAACGTCCTGACTTTC. Amino acid sequence: CASSQEAGRIWANVLTF. The V gene is TRBV4-3, the J gene TRBJ2-6, with a weak D call TRBD1 (5 bases). Germline lookup yields CDR1 LGHNA and CDR2 YSLEER. This CDR3 has 17 residues. V lost 0 bases and J 5 bases, leaving 14 bases between the germline ends.

The gene calls are TRBV19 and TRBJ1-5; the D is unclear. V dropped 4 bases and J dropped 0 bases, with 7 bases sitting between them. Looked up from germline, CDR1 is LNHDA and CDR2 is SQIVND (reference sequence). The CDR3 spans 14 residues. This chain's CDR3 is CASSTIFSNQPQHF. The CDR3 DNA sequence: TGTGCCAGTAGTACTATCTTTAGCAATCAGCCCCAGCATTTT.

This clone came up a few times. The chain uses TRBV18 and TRBJ1-2, with 10 bases fitting TRBD1. The CDR3 covers 15 residues. The germline V gene has CDR1 KGHSH and CDR2 LQKENI. V was pared by 4 bases and J by 1 base, with 3 bases of the junction left unmatched. The CDR3 region is CASSRGQGDNYGYTF. Written as DNA, the CDR3 is TGTGCCAGCTCACGAGGACAGGGGGATAACTATGGCTACACCTTC.